This T cell receptor beta chain is drawn from a study of T cell changes during pregnancy in multiple sclerosis. Germline V CDR1 and CDR2: SGHAT, FQNNGV. The CDR3 length is 16 residues. Trimming cost V 5 bases and J 1 base; bases outside gene matches: 8. Measured with immunoSEQ multiplex PCR; TCRdb has only the in-frame clones, and not every one. The top ten clones hold roughly 8% of a sample with around 45,000 clones, around 89% of them seen once. J is TRBJ2-5 and V is TRBV11-2, with 9 bases that match TRBD2. The receptor was isolated from a female donor with multiple sclerosis, enrolled in a pregnancy study. The source material was CD8+ T cells from peripheral blood mononuclear cells, sampled in the second trimester of pregnancy. The CDR3 sequence is CASSQLAGGIQETQYF. Here the CDR3 DNA reads TGTGCCAGCAGCCAGCTGGCGGGGGGGATCCAAGAGACCCAGTACTTC.